These 19 T cell receptor beta chains were sequenced from one sample in a study of cytomegalovirus exposure and HLA in healthy donors. The PCR made use of 60 Vbeta and 13 Jbeta primers. Measured with immunoSEQ multiplex PCR; TCRdb has only the in-frame clones, and not every one. The sample contains more than 150,000 clones, over 70% of which appear only once. Sequencing input: PBMCs. Receptor source: a man between 18 and 35 years old in good health and CMV-seronegative.

The chain links TRBV5-1 to TRBJ2-1, with no clear D. Germline loops: CDR1 SGHRS, CDR2 YFSETQ. This CDR3 has 14 amino acids. V was pared by 0 bases and J by 5 bases, with 9 bases between. The chain's CDR3 is CASSLAGTHNEQFF. CDR3 DNA sequence: TGCGCCAGCAGCTTGGCCGGTACCCACAATGAGCAGTTCTTC.

CDR3 residues: CASSVVGGTEAFF. The CDR3 DNA reads as TGTGCCAGCAGCGTGGTAGGGGGAACTGAAGCTTTCTTT. The chain employs TRBV6-1 and TRBJ1-1; perhaps TRBD1 as D (6 bases). Germline V gene data show CDR1 as MNHNS and CDR2 as SASEGT. Trimming removed 6 bases from V and 5 bases from J, with 13 bases in between. CDR3 length: 13 amino acids.

To note about this clone: The sample holds other DNA sequences that translate to the same CDR3. The chain employs TRBV6-5 and TRBJ2-1, with 7 bases fitting TRBD2. In germline, CDR1 is MNHEY, CDR2 SVGAGI. The V segment lost 5 bases and the J segment 9 bases; nucleotides outside the gene matches: 4. The CDR3 runs 12 residues. In DNA form, the CDR3 reads TGTGCCAGCAGTCCTAGCGGAGGTGAGCAGTTCTTC. It codes for CASSPSGGEQFF.

The genes are TRBV9 and TRBJ2-5; D perhaps matches TRBD1 (6 bases). With 0 bases removed from V and 4 bases from J, the gap between germline ends came to 13 bases. Germline V gene data show CDR1 as SGDLS and CDR2 as YYNGEE. This CDR3 spans 15 amino acids. This CDR3 is CASSVDEGVGETQYF. The CDR3 DNA reads TGTGCCAGCAGCGTAGATGAGGGGGTAGGAGAGACCCAGTACTTC.

CDR3 loop: CASSPSGTGDYGYTF. The CDR3, as DNA: TGTGCCAGTAGTCCTTCCGGGACAGGGGACTATGGCTACACCTTC. The chain carries TRBV19 and TRBJ1-2; 10 bases match TRBD1. Germline V lookup: CDR1 LNHDA, CDR2 SQIVND (reference sequence). There are 15 residues in the CDR3. V shed 5 bases and J 3 bases; nucleotides not matched to a gene: 6.

The J gene is TRBJ1-6, the V gene TRBV6-7; 9 positions agree with TRBD1. TRBV6-7 is known as an ORF, though its function is uncertain. This CDR3 has 16 amino acids. V was clipped by 5 bases and J by 6 bases; unmatched bases: 8. The CDR3 DNA reads as TGTGCCAGCAGTGCCTGCGGGACAGGGCGTAATTCACCCCTCCACTTT. It is translated as CASSACGTGRNSPLHF.

V and J are TRBV19 and TRBJ2-3; 7 bases match TRBD2. This CDR3 is 16 amino acids long. J was trimmed by 3 bases and V by 5 bases; bases with no gene match: 11. Germline-derived CDR1 and CDR2 are LNHDA and SQIVND (reference sequence). In DNA form, the CDR3 reads TGTGCCAGTAGTCCCCGACTTGGGACTATGACAGATACGCAGTATTTT. This gives the protein CASSPRLGTMTDTQYF.

This clone was counted only a few times. This rearrangement joins TRBV7-4 to TRBJ2-3; 8 nucleotides align to TRBD2. The CDR3 is made up of 15 amino acids. V was pared by 3 bases and J by 3 bases, with 5 bases of the junction left unmatched. Germline V gives CDR1 SGHVT, CDR2 SQSDAQ. CDR3 amino acids: CASSFSREGTDTQYF. The CDR3 nucleotides are TGTGCCAGCAGCTTTTCCCGGGAGGGGACAGATACGCAGTATTTT.

This clone occurred once. The CDR3 bases are TGTGCCAGTACCGACAGGGGCCGGGATCCGACTTCGAACACCGGGGAGCTGTTTTTT. Residues: CASTDRGRDPTSNTGELFF. This chain links TRBV19 with TRBJ2-2; 8 positions match TRBD1. Germline assignment: CDR1 LNHDA and CDR2 SQIVND (reference sequence). The length of the CDR3 is 19 residues. V dropped 7 bases and J dropped 0; count of bases not matched to a gene: 16.

The V and J genes are TRBV6-1 and TRBJ1-3; maybe TRBD1 (5 bases). The germline gives CDR1 MNHNS, CDR2 SASEGT. The CDR3 totals 17 residues. V lost 0 bases and J 0 bases, leaving 12 bases between the germline ends. Written as DNA, the CDR3 is TGTGCCAGCAGTGAAGCAATGACAGTGCTCTCTGGAAACACCATATATTTT. It encodes CASSEAMTVLSGNTIYF.

V and J are TRBV10-3 and TRBJ1-2; possible D gene TRBD1, 5 bases. CDR3 length: 13 amino acids. Trimming took 6 bases from V and 7 from J, leaving 15 bases between them. In germline, CDR1 is ENHRY, CDR2 SYGVKD. CDR3 DNA: TGTGCCATCAGGGGAATCGACAGTGCTGGCTACACCTTC. It yields the protein CAIRGIDSAGYTF.

The V gene is TRBV5-4, the J gene TRBJ2-7, with TRBD2 identical over 9 bases. Germline CDR1 is SGHNT and CDR2 is YYREEE (reference sequence). This CDR3 contains 14 residues. With 2 bases clipped from V and 5 bases from J, the junction kept 5 bases outside the gene matches. CDR3 loop: CASSFGTSRHEQYF. Written as DNA, the CDR3 is TGTGCCAGCAGCTTCGGGACTAGCAGACACGAGCAGTACTTC. Full variable domain (outside the CDR3, taken from reference TRBV5-4 and TRBJ2-7): ETGVTQSPTHLIKTRGQQVTLRCSSQSGHNTVSWYQQALGQGPQFIFQYYREEENGRGNFPPRFSGLQFPNYSSELNVNALELDDSALYLCASSFGTSRHEQYFGPGTRLTVT.

In this sample, this clone turned up once. The chain links TRBV14 to TRBJ2-3; 7 positions match TRBD1. Losses at the gene ends were 2 bases for V and 4 bases for J; bases not matched to a gene: 6. The CDR3 has 15 residues. CDR1 SGHDN and CDR2 FVKESK come from the germline V gene. The CDR3 loop reads CASSQSPDRADTQYF. In nucleotides, the CDR3 is TGTGCCAGCAGCCAATCACCAGACAGGGCAGATACGCAGTATTTT.

This chain links TRBV2 with TRBJ1-4, with 7 nucleotides matching TRBD1. In germline, CDR1 is SNHLY, CDR2 FYNNEI. The CDR3 is 14 amino acids. V lost 6 bases, J lost 0 bases, and 1 base stayed unmatched. Here the CDR3 reads CASRTGATNEKLFF. The CDR3 DNA is TGTGCCAGCAGAACAGGGGCAACTAATGAAAAACTGTTTTTT. Full variable domain (missing parts from reference TRBV2 and TRBJ1-4): EPEVTQTPSHQVTQMGQEVILRCVPISNHLYFYWYRQILGQKVEFLVSFYNNEISEKSEIFDDQFSVERPDGSNFTLKIRSTKLEDSAMYFCASRTGATNEKLFFGSGTQLSVL.

A word on this clone: Other DNA sequences from this sample encode an identical CDR3 as well. The J gene is TRBJ1-5, the V gene TRBV6-1; a weak D match, TRBD1 (6 bases). With 6 bases removed from V and 0 bases from J, the gap between germline ends came to 12 bases. Germline CDR1 is MNHNS and CDR2 is SASEGT. The CDR3 runs to 15 residues. The CDR3 spells CASSEGHYSNQPQHF. DNA for the CDR3: TGTGCCAGCAGCGAGGGACACTATAGCAATCAGCCCCAGCATTTT.

This clone has more than one count but fewer than ten. The rearrangement links TRBV2 to TRBJ2-2; TRBD2 agrees at 12 bases. The CDR3 runs 18 residues. Germline V gene data show CDR1 as SNHLY and CDR2 as FYNNEI. V lost 7 bases to trimming and J lost 1 base; unmatched junction nucleotides: 10. The CDR3 DNA sequence: TGTGCCAGCAATGAGGCTAGCGGGGGGGCGAGGAACACCGGGGAGCTGTTTTTT. Translated, it gives CASNEASGGARNTGELFF. Full variable domain (remainder filled in from reference TRBV2 and TRBJ2-2): EPEVTQTPSHQVTQMGQEVILRCVPISNHLYFYWYRQILGQKVEFLVSFYNNEISEKSEIFDDQFSVERPDGSNFTLKIRSTKLEDSAMYFCASNEASGGARNTGELFFGEGSRLTVL.

This clone was observed a few times. This chain uses TRBV5-8 with TRBJ1-1; no firm D call. The CDR3 sequence is 13 residues long. V was clipped by 0 bases and J by 4 bases, with 7 bases between them. Germline V CDR1 and CDR2: SGHTS, YDEGEE. This CDR3 is CASSLGRVTEAFF. The CDR3 DNA reads TGTGCCAGCAGCTTGGGTCGAGTCACTGAAGCTTTCTTT. Full variable domain (remainder filled in from reference TRBV5-8 and TRBJ1-1): EAGVTQSPTHLIKTRGQQATLRCSPISGHTSVYWYQQALGLGLQFLLWYDEGEERNRGNFPPRFSGRQFPNYSSELNVNALELEDSALYLCASSLGRVTEAFFGQGTRLTVV.

The chain carries TRBV5-1 and TRBJ2-3; a weak D match, TRBD2 (6 bases). This CDR3 has 15 residues. Per germline, CDR1 SGHRS and CDR2 YFSETQ. V lost 4 bases and J 0 bases, leaving 12 bases between the germline ends. The CDR3 is CASSPASGSTDTQYF. CDR3 DNA: TGCGCCAGCAGCCCAGCCAGCGGGAGCACAGATACGCAGTATTTT.

This clone has just one count. The chain carries TRBV4-2 and TRBJ1-4; no clear D gene. V shed 0 bases and J shed 8 bases, with 10 bases lying between them. In germline, CDR1 is LGHNA, CDR2 YNFKEQ. The CDR3 has 14 residues. The CDR3 region has the DNA TGTGCCAGCAGCCAAGAGCGGGTGGGGGAAAAACTGTTTTTT. It codes for CASSQERVGEKLFF.